This record covers a single T cell receptor (beta chain). Authors' data handling: Quantification of nucleated cells was approximated via reference gene primer amplification. Clones were read by immunoSEQ multiplex PCR, and TCRdb kept only the in-frame ones, dropping some. The V and J calls and clone size are taken from that table; D and trimming were inferred from the DNA. Among approximately 150,000 clones, approximately 84% were seen once, and the ten largest hold approximately 0.99%. V was cut by 6 bases and J by 4 bases, with 7 bases left in between. The CDR3 runs to 12 residues. Germline V CDR1 and CDR2: LNHDA, SQIVND (reference sequence). This sample stems from a study of blood T cell repertoires in COVID-19. Overall study: Acute and convalescent COVID-19 samples came from the United States, Italy and Spain. Nucleic acid was either cDNA or gDNA, and it came from T cells, B-cell-depleted T cells, or PBMCs.

The sample taken for sequencing was peripheral blood. The chain has TRBV19 and TRBJ1-5, with D perhaps matching TRBD1 (5 bases). This TCR was sampled from a man aged 35 to 55 with acute or convalescent COVID-19. The CDR3 DNA is TGTGCCAGTAGAGACAGTAATCAGCCCCAGCATTTT. This encodes CASRDSNQPQHF.